Listed below are T cell receptor beta chains from one sample, sequenced in a study of beta chain features in type 1 diabetes. Sequencing used immunoSEQ multiplex PCR; TCRdb keeps in-frame clones, though not all of them. This repertoire shows about 640,000 clones, 9.5% to 15% found once; its top ten account for approximately 0.11%. Sequencing input: naive CD4+ T cells from blood. These TCRs come from a man between 25 and 39 years old with type 1 diabetes. Both conserved end residues are part of each CDR3. D genes are given only for firm matches. For some rows the clone size is stated as once, few or many, or as a class when expanded; others skip it.

D gene: .; J gene: TRBJ1-4; CDR3 length: 16; clone size: few; V gene: TRBV4-3; CDR3 protein: CASSQGEVQGGEKLFF; CDR3 DNA: TGCGCCAGCAGCCAAGGGGAGGTGCAGGGCGGTGAAAAACTGTTTTTT
D gene: TRBD1; J gene: TRBJ1-3; CDR3 length: 15; clone size: .; V gene: TRBV10-3; CDR3 protein: CAIRETGGSGNTIYF; CDR3 DNA: TGTGCCATCAGAGAGACAGGGGGATCTGGAAACACCATATATTTT
D gene: TRBD2; J gene: TRBJ2-5; CDR3 length: 19; clone size: few; V gene: TRBV27; CDR3 protein: CASSLCLRPQRGVVKTQYF; CDR3 DNA: TGTGCCAGCAGTTTATGTCTCCGGCCGCAGCGGGGGGTCGTAAAGACCCAGTACTTC
D gene: .; J gene: TRBJ2-7; CDR3 length: 17; clone size: .; V gene: TRBV5-1; CDR3 protein: CASSLTIDSQESYEQYF; CDR3 DNA: TGCGCCAGCAGCTTGACTATCGACAGCCAAGAATCCTACGAGCAGTACTTC
D gene: TRBD1; J gene: TRBJ1-1; CDR3 length: 14; clone size: few; V gene: TRBV7-2; CDR3 protein: CASSFQGANTEAFF; CDR3 DNA: TGTGCCAGCAGCTTTCAGGGGGCTAACACTGAAGCTTTCTTT
D gene: TRBD1; J gene: TRBJ2-7; CDR3 length: 12; clone size: .; V gene: TRBV6-1; CDR3 protein: CASRWTGFEQYF; CDR3 DNA: TGTGCCAGCAGATGGACAGGGTTCGAGCAGTACTTC
D gene: .; J gene: TRBJ1-6; CDR3 length: 17; clone size: .; V gene: TRBV4-2; CDR3 protein: CASSQEQISSYNSPLHF; CDR3 DNA: TGTGCCAGCAGCCAAGAACAAATAAGCTCCTATAATTCACCCCTCCACTTT
D gene: .; J gene: TRBJ1-5; CDR3 length: 15; clone size: few; V gene: TRBV7-3; CDR3 protein: CASSLTPGSGQPQHF; CDR3 DNA: TGTGCCAGCAGCCTAACACCAGGGTCAGGTCAGCCCCAGCATTTT
D gene: .; J gene: TRBJ1-3; CDR3 length: 15; clone size: few; V gene: TRBV4-3; CDR3 protein: CASSQDRMGGNTIYF; CDR3 DNA: TGCGCCAGCAGCCAAGACAGGATGGGAGGAAACACCATATATTTT
D gene: .; J gene: TRBJ1-2; CDR3 length: 12; clone size: few; V gene: TRBV30; CDR3 protein: CAWSRDRNGYTF; CDR3 DNA: TGTGCCTGGAGTCGCGACAGAAATGGCTACACCTTC
D gene: TRBD1; J gene: TRBJ2-1; CDR3 length: 15; clone size: few; V gene: TRBV6-5; CDR3 protein: CASSYLSGTGGVKVF; CDR3 DNA: TGTGCCAGCAGTTACCTTTCCGGGACAGGGGGCGTCAAGGTCTTC